One sample yielded the 32 T cell receptor beta chains listed below, sequenced in a study of T-cell reconstitution after alpha-beta-depleted transplantation in children. A TCRbeta library incorporating unique molecular identifiers was prepared. From the PCR reads, TCRdb called clonotypes with MiXCR, one entry per CDR3 protein. In the table there are some 490,000 distinct CDR3 sequences, around 12% of which are singletons. The sample consisted of PBMCs from the stem cell graft donor, taken from the stem cell graft. These receptors all come from a human donor who donated a stem cell graft to a child with combined immunodeficiency.

The chain uses TRBV27 and TRBJ2-2, with D perhaps matching TRBD1 (5 bases). The V gene lost 10 bases and the J gene lost 5 bases, with 11 bases spanning the gap. Looked up from germline, CDR1 is MNHEY and CDR2 is SMNVEV (reference sequence). The CDR3 loop spans 12 amino acids. CDR3 amino acids: CATKGDTGELFF. The DNA of the CDR3 is TGTGCCACCAAAGGGGATACCGGGGAGCTGTTTTTT.

This clonotype was observed many times. The rearrangement uses TRBV7-9 and TRBJ1-3; no clear D. Trimming took 4 bases from V and 4 from J, leaving 17 bases between them. Per the germline V gene, CDR1 is SEHNR and CDR2 is FQNEAQ (reference sequence). This CDR3 has 16 amino acids. In DNA, the CDR3 is TGTGCCAGCAGCTCCTTTGGGGTGGGTTCCGGAAACACCATATATTTT. Translated: CASSSFGVGSGNTIYF.

V gene TRBV28 combines with J gene TRBJ2-6; the D gene could be TRBD1 or TRBD2 (5 bases each). The CDR3 runs 13 residues. V was pared by 10 bases and J by 4 bases, with 11 bases between. CDR1 and CDR2 from the germline V gene are MDHEN and SYDVKM. The CDR3 DNA is TGTGCCATGGGACCACAAGGGGCCAACGTCCTGACTTTC. It codes for CAMGPQGANVLTF. The entire variable domain, with the rest obtained from reference TRBV28 and TRBJ2-6, is as follows: DVKVTQSSRYLVKRTGEKVFLECVQDMDHENMFWYRQDPGLGLRLIYFSYDVKMKEKGDIPEGYSVSREKKERFSLILESASTNQTSMYLCAMGPQGANVLTFGAGSRLTVL.

The chain carries TRBV12-3 or TRBV12-4 and TRBJ2-7, with D possibly being TRBD2 (7 bases). Trimming removed 0 bases from V and 4 bases from J, with 13 bases in between. The CDR3 has 15 residues. In nucleotides, the CDR3 is TGTGCCAGCAGTTTAGCAGGCGGGGGCCATTACGAGCAGTACTTC. It is translated as CASSLAGGGHYEQYF.

This clonotype was seen only a few times. The chain combines TRBV3-1 with TRBJ1-3; D is undetermined. Per the germline V gene, CDR1 is LGHDT and CDR2 is YNNKEL (reference sequence). Trimming left V 3 bases short and J 0 bases short, with 6 bases between. The CDR3 loop spans 14 amino acids. CDR3 loop: CASSHGDSGNTIYF. As DNA, the CDR3 is TGTGCCAGCAGCCACGGGGACTCTGGAAACACCATATATTTT.

The chain couples TRBV7-2 to TRBJ2-7, with D maybe TRBD1 (6 bases). V was cut by 1 base and J by 2 bases, with 12 bases left in between. Germline CDR1 SGHTA, CDR2 FQGNSA. The CDR3 spans 15 residues. The DNA for the CDR3 is TGTGCCAGCAGCTTAGTACAGGGCCAAACCTACGAGCAGTACTTC. This translates into CASSLVQGQTYEQYF.

In this sample, this clonotype turned up many times. The chain is built from TRBV29-1 and TRBJ2-1, with 14 nucleotides matching TRBD2. CDR3 length equals 22 residues. From germline, CDR1 is SQVTM and CDR2 ANQGSEA. Trimming cost V 7 bases and J 3 bases; bases outside gene matches: 26. CDR3 region: CSATRPDRGLAGVERYYNEQFF. For the CDR3, the DNA is TGCAGCGCAACACGACCGGACAGGGGACTAGCGGGAGTTGAACGGTACTACAATGAGCAGTTCTTC.

The chain employs TRBV6-1 and TRBJ1-6; a weak D match, TRBD1 (5 bases). V lost 6 bases to trimming and J lost 8 bases, with 17 bases between them. This CDR3 is built from 15 residues. The V gene's germline CDR1 is MNHNS and CDR2 SASEGT. The CDR3 DNA follows: TGTGCCAGCAGCCGTTGGCCAGGGTCGGATTCACCCCTCCACTTT. This codes for CASSRWPGSDSPLHF.

The V call is TRBV11-2, the J call TRBJ2-5; 7 positions agree with TRBD2. Trimming cost V 5 bases and J 1 base; bases outside gene matches: 16. This CDR3 spans 18 amino acids. Germline assignment: CDR1 SGHAT and CDR2 FQNNGV. DNA for the CDR3: TGTGCCAGCAGCCTGGGAGGGGTATCTCCCTCGCCCCAAGAGACCCAGTACTTC. It encodes CASSLGGVSPSPQETQYF.

The rearrangement links TRBV6-5 to TRBJ2-3; possible D gene TRBD1, 6 bases. Germline assignment: CDR1 MNHEY and CDR2 SVGAGI. V was shortened by 3 bases and J by 5 bases, with 15 bases between the two germline ends. The CDR3 runs 15 residues. CDR3 in DNA: TGTGCCAGCAGTTATTCGGGACACCTTCAAGATACGCAGTATTTT. It encodes CASSYSGHLQDTQYF.

The gene calls are TRBV3-1 and TRBJ2-1; maybe TRBD2 (6 bases). Trimming took 0 bases from V and 9 from J, leaving 15 bases between them. From germline, CDR1 is LGHDT and CDR2 YNNKEL (reference sequence). The CDR3 totals 15 residues. The CDR3 here is CASSQDLGSGSEQFF. CDR3 sequence (DNA): TGTGCCAGCAGCCAAGATTTAGGTAGCGGTAGTGAGCAGTTCTTC.

This clonotype was counted between two and nine times. The V call is TRBV11-2, the J call TRBJ1-4, with TRBD1 identical over 9 bases. Germline V gene data show CDR1 as SGHAT and CDR2 as FQNNGV. With 6 bases clipped from V and 0 bases from J, the junction kept 14 bases outside the gene matches. The CDR3 runs to 19 residues. Here the CDR3 DNA reads TGTGCCAGCAGTCCATTTAGAGGGACAGGGTGGTCAACTAATGAAAAACTGTTTTTT. It codes for CASSPFRGTGWSTNEKLFF.

The chain couples TRBV30 to TRBJ1-2; TRBD1 might be the D (5 bases). V was pared by 0 bases and J by 7 bases, with 12 bases between. There are 13 residues in the CDR3. Germline V gene lookup returns CDR1 GTSNPN and CDR2 SVGIG (reference sequence). The CDR3 protein is CAWSVGGGAGYTF. Here the CDR3 DNA reads TGTGCCTGGAGTGTAGGCGGCGGGGCTGGCTACACCTTC.

V gene TRBV9 combines with J gene TRBJ2-1, with TRBD1 matching 7 bases. Per germline, CDR1 SGDLS and CDR2 YYNGEE. The CDR3 extends over 17 amino acids. After removal of 0 bases from V and 0 bases from J, the junction contained 6 bases not matched to a gene. The CDR3 coding sequence is TGTGCCAGCAGCGTAGCTTCCGACAGGGCCTCCTACAATGAGCAGTTCTTC. Translation: CASSVASDRASYNEQFF.

The gene calls are TRBV7-3 and TRBJ1-1; 10 bases match TRBD1. J was trimmed by 1 base and V by 6 bases; bases with no gene match: 17. CDR3 size: 19 residues. Germline CDR1 is SGHTA and CDR2 is FQGTGA. Here the CDR3 reads CASSTIQGGTGVGNTEAFF. CDR3 DNA: TGTGCCAGCAGTACCATCCAGGGGGGGACAGGGGTAGGGAACACTGAAGCTTTCTTT.

Ten or more counts support this clonotype. The chain carries TRBV5-6 and TRBJ1-5, with D maybe TRBD1 (6 bases). With 0 bases removed from V and 6 bases from J, the gap between germline ends came to 7 bases. The CDR3 extends over 13 amino acids. Germline V gene lookup returns CDR1 SGHDT and CDR2 YYEEEE. CDR3 amino acids: CASSLGRGQPQHF. CDR3 nucleotide sequence: TGTGCCAGCAGCTTGGGCAGGGGTCAGCCCCAGCATTTT.

This clonotype was counted many times. CDR3 protein: CSARRRAATQYF. CDR3 sequence (DNA): TGCAGTGCTAGAAGACGGGCGGCCACGCAGTATTTT. The genes are TRBV20-1 and TRBJ2-3; no clear D gene. This CDR3 contains 12 residues. V was pared by 2 bases and J by 9 bases, with 12 bases between. Germline V CDR1 and CDR2: DFQATT, SNEGSKA (reference sequence).

Ten or more counts support this clonotype. The chain combines TRBV4-3 with TRBJ2-2; tentative D call: TRBD1 (6 bases). This CDR3 is built from 16 residues. The germline V gene encodes CDR1 LGHNA and CDR2 YSLEER. The V and J ends lost 3 bases and 0 bases respectively, with 11 bases between them. CDR3 DNA: TGCGCCAGCAGCCAGGGGGACACACCGAACACCGGGGAGCTGTTTTTT. Protein: CASSQGDTPNTGELFF.

The chain employs TRBV27 and TRBJ1-4; a possible D gene is TRBD1 (6 bases). V was pared by 5 bases and J by 8 bases, with 12 bases between. This CDR3 spans 13 amino acids. Looked up from germline, CDR1 is MNHEY and CDR2 is SMNVEV (reference sequence). CDR3 sequence (DNA): TGTGCCAGCAGTATACTCAGGGGAGAAAAACTGTTTTTT. Protein sequence: CASSILRGEKLFF.

This clonotype has only a few counts. The rearrangement links TRBV11-2 to TRBJ2-7; the D is unclear. V gave up 3 bases and J gave up 1 base, with 7 bases separating them. Germline lookup yields CDR1 SGHAT and CDR2 FQNNGV. The CDR3 has 13 residues. The CDR3 here is CASSFAESYEQYF. The CDR3 DNA follows: TGTGCCAGCAGCTTTGCAGAGTCCTACGAGCAGTACTTC. The full variable domain, its missing parts supplied by reference TRBV11-2 and TRBJ2-7, is EAGVAQSPRYKIIEKRQSVAFWCNPISGHATLYWYQQILGQGPKLLIQFQNNGVVDDSQLPKDRFSAERLKGVDSTLKIQPAKLEDSAVYLCASSFAESYEQYFGPGTRLTVT.

This clonotype occurred a few times. The chain couples TRBV20-1 to TRBJ2-3; D may correspond to TRBD1 or TRBD2 (5 bases each). The CDR3 is 14 residues long. Trimming stripped 5 bases from V and 4 bases from J, with 16 bases between. Germline loops: CDR1 DFQATT, CDR2 SNEGSKA (reference sequence). In nucleotides, the CDR3 is TGCAGTGCTGACTCTCCTCTGGGGGCAGATACGCAGTATTTT. Residues: CSADSPLGADTQYF.

The table lists this clonotype with many counts. The chain combines TRBV7-2 with TRBJ2-6; D is unclear. Trimming stripped 3 bases from V and 0 bases from J, with 3 bases between. The CDR3 has 14 amino acids. Per germline, CDR1 SGHTA and CDR2 FQGNSA. The CDR3 DNA follows: TGTGCCAGCAGCTTTGACTCTGGGGCCAACGTCCTGACTTTC. Protein product: CASSFDSGANVLTF.

This clonotype has just a few counts. CDR3 sequence: CSVEGSGGRTDTQYF. CDR3 DNA: TGCAGCGTTGAGGGTAGCGGGGGGCGCACAGATACGCAGTATTTT. The chain links TRBV29-1 to TRBJ2-3, with 10 bases aligning to TRBD2. The V and J ends lost 3 bases and 1 base, in that order; junction bases with no gene match: 4. This CDR3 is built from 15 residues. Germline lookup yields CDR1 SQVTM and CDR2 ANQGSEA.

This clonotype was seen many times. The rearrangement joins TRBV20-1 to TRBJ2-1; D unresolved. The CDR3 length is 13 residues. Trimming cost V 6 bases and J 4 bases, with 13 bases left between them. Germline V gene sequence: CDR1 DFQATT, CDR2 SNEGSKA (reference sequence). The CDR3: CSAVRLKYNEQFF. CDR3 in DNA: TGCAGTGCCGTCCGGCTCAAGTACAATGAGCAGTTCTTC.

This clonotype was seen a handful of times. The chain links TRBV10-3 to TRBJ2-1; 9 positions agree with TRBD1. The CDR3 totals 15 residues. In germline, CDR1 is ENHRY, CDR2 SYGVKD. After removal of 3 bases from V and 8 bases from J, the junction contained 8 bases not matched to a gene. For the CDR3, the DNA is TGTGCCATCAGTGAAGGGACAGGGAGAAACGATGAGCAGTTCTTC. The encoded protein is CAISEGTGRNDEQFF.

This clonotype was found a few times. CDR3 bases: TGCGCCAGCAGCTTGACAGGGCTTTCAGATACGCAGTATTTT. Translated: CASSLTGLSDTQYF. The chain combines TRBV5-1 with TRBJ2-3, with D perhaps matching TRBD1 (6 bases). V lost 1 base and J lost 4, with 10 bases in between. Germline V gene sequence: CDR1 SGHRS, CDR2 YFSETQ. The CDR3 is 14 amino acids.

V is TRBV5-1 and J is TRBJ1-5; unclear D gene. CDR3 length: 15 amino acids. V was trimmed by 0 bases and J by 0 bases, leaving 7 bases between them. Germline CDR1 is SGHRS and CDR2 is YFSETQ. The CDR3 is CASSLGDFSNQPQHF. In DNA form, the CDR3 reads TGCGCCAGCAGCTTGGGAGATTTTAGCAATCAGCCCCAGCATTTT.

A few counts support this clonotype. The V and J genes are TRBV6-5 and TRBJ1-1; 7 nucleotides line up with TRBD1. With V trimmed by 0 bases and J by 2 bases, 3 bases remained unmatched. The CDR3 contains 15 residues. CDR1 and CDR2 (germline): MNHEY, SVGAGI. This CDR3 is CASSYSTGINTEAFF. CDR3 DNA: TGTGCCAGCAGTTACTCGACAGGGATAAACACTGAAGCTTTCTTT.

The gene calls are TRBV5-4 and TRBJ1-3; 9 bases match TRBD1. The J segment lost 5 bases and the V segment lost 5 bases, leaving 8 bases of the junction unmatched. The CDR3 spans 15 residues. Germline assignment: CDR1 SGHNT and CDR2 YYREEE (reference sequence). As DNA, the CDR3 is TGTGCCAGCAGTACGCCGGGACAGGGAAGAAACACCATATATTTT. Translating gives CASSTPGQGRNTIYF.

The chain employs TRBV24-1 and TRBJ2-4; the match to TRBD2 covers 7 bases. There are 16 residues in the CDR3. J gave up 0 bases and V 4 bases, and 5 bases lay outside the gene matches. Germline assignment: CDR1 KGHDR and CDR2 SFDVKD. As DNA, the CDR3 is TGTGCCACCAGTGACAGTGGGGGGGAAGCCAAAAACATTCAGTACTTC. Translated: CATSDSGGEAKNIQYF.

V usage is TRBV29-1 and J usage is TRBJ2-7, with a possible D match to TRBD1 (5 bases). The length of the CDR3 is 11 residues. Germline CDR1 reads SQVTM; CDR2 reads ANQGSEA. Trimming pared 4 bases from V and 4 bases from J, leaving 8 bases between. This chain's CDR3 is CSVGRGYEQYF. DNA of the CDR3: TGCAGCGTTGGTAGGGGTTACGAGCAGTACTTC.

CDR3 nucleotide sequence: TGCAGTGCCAGGGACCTACGGGGGATCTACGAGCAGTACTTC. This translates into CSARDLRGIYEQYF. The chain joins TRBV20-1 to TRBJ2-7; TRBD2 might be the D (6 bases). Trimming pared 6 bases from V and 3 bases from J, leaving 18 bases between. Germline V gene lookup returns CDR1 DFQATT and CDR2 SNEGSKA (reference sequence). The CDR3 length is 14 residues.